This T cell receptor beta chain comes out of a study of beta chain features in type 1 diabetes. Expressed TCRB transcripts were sequenced, since all the RNA that had been isolated was reverse transcribed. TCRdb's copy holds only in-frame clones and misses some; the assay was immunoSEQ multiplex PCR. The table has 200,000 to 300,000 clones, 11% to 15% seen once; the top ten hold more than 0.02%. This clone was seen a handful of times. From germline, CDR1 is LGHNA and CDR2 YSLEER. V lost 1 base to trimming and J lost 4 bases; unmatched junction nucleotides: 5. CDR3 length: 16 amino acids. The sample taken for sequencing was naive CD4+ T cells from blood. The rearrangement links TRBV4-3 to TRBJ2-2, with 8 bases identical to TRBD1. This receptor was obtained from a woman between 35 and 50 years old in good health. The CDR3 region is CASSQGTGMSTGELFF. The CDR3 region has the DNA TGCGCCAGCAGCCAAGGGACAGGGATGAGCACCGGGGAGCTGTTTTTT.